Listed below are T cell receptor beta chains from one sample, sequenced in a study of blood T cell repertoires in COVID-19. The method was immunoSEQ multiplex PCR; TCRdb's version includes in-frame clones alone and lacks a portion of them. This sample yields over 30,000 clones, of which approximately 85% are seen a single time; roughly 15% belongs to the top ten. Sequenced: peripheral blood. The receptor set was obtained from a woman aged 55-69 years with active COVID-19. Each CDR3 is given with its conserved first and last residue. The order of the fields is J gene, V gene, clone size, D gene, CDR3 protein, CDR3 DNA. The D gene is left open where the match is weak. Expanded clones are given a class, and other clones once, few, many or no size at all.

TRBJ2-5 | TRBV3-1/TRBV3-2 | few | TRBD2 | CASSQGTTETQYF | TGTGCCAGCAGCCAGGGGACTACAGAGACCCAGTACTTC
TRBJ1-5 | TRBV6-1 | - | - | CASSENPGTHNQPQHF | TGTGCCAGCAGTGAAAATCCAGGCACCCACAATCAGCCCCAGCATTTT
TRBJ2-5 | TRBV5-4 | once | TRBD1 | CASSQERGRQETQYF | TGTGCCAGCAGCCAGGAAAGGGGGCGGCAAGAGACCCAGTACTTC
TRBJ2-1 | TRBV4-2 | - | TRBD2 | CASSQVGTSNEQFF | TGTGCCAGCAGCCAAGTTGGGACTAGCAATGAGCAGTTCTTC
TRBJ2-7 | TRBV10-2 | - | TRBD1 | CASRRGQGPYEQYF | TGCGCCAGCAGGAGGGGACAGGGCCCCTACGAGCAGTACTTC
TRBJ2-1 | TRBV5-1 | - | TRBD2 | CASSLPLLAGAGNEQFF | TGCGCCAGCAGCTTGCCCCTACTAGCGGGAGCCGGCAATGAGCAGTTCTTC
TRBJ1-6 | TRBV21-1 | - | - | CASSRTLRSPLHF | TGTGCCAGCAGTCGGACATTACGTTCACCCCTCCACTTT
TRBJ1-2 | TRBV28 | - | - | CASSSLQDTSVYGYTF | TGTGCCAGCAGTTCCCTCCAGGACACATCCGTCTATGGCTACACCTTC
TRBJ2-3 | TRBV7-6 | - | TRBD2 | CASSLEGTSGSITDTQYF | TGTGCCAGCAGCTTAGAGGGGACTAGCGGGAGTATAACAGATACGCAGTATTTT
TRBJ2-7 | TRBV7-3 | - | - | CASSLTPGSYEQYF | TGTGCCAGCAGCTTAACGCCGGGGTCCTACGAGCAGTACTTC
TRBJ1-2 | TRBV28 | few | - | CASSPGHSHLFRGYTF | TGTGCCAGCAGTCCAGGACACTCCCACCTTTTCCGTGGCTACACCTTC